This T cell receptor beta chain was documented in a study of shared clonotypes between healthy human individuals. TCRdb's copy holds only in-frame clones and misses some; the assay was immunoSEQ multiplex PCR. This table has 2,500,000 or so clones, around 94% appearing once. This CDR3 is built from 19 residues. Germline lookup yields CDR1 LNHNV and CDR2 YYDKDF (reference sequence). Trimming at V came to 0 bases and at J to 4 bases, leaving 12 bases not matched to a gene. This chain uses TRBV15 with TRBJ2-5, with 12 bases matching TRBD2. This receptor was identified in a man between 18 and 35 years old in good health. What was sequenced was naive CD4+ T cells sorted from blood. As for subset: CD45RA+ positively selected. The CDR3 spells CATSRDGLAGGLGGETQYF. The CDR3 coding sequence is TGTGCCACCAGCAGAGATGGCCTAGCGGGGGGGCTTGGAGGAGAGACCCAGTACTTC.